This TCR beta chain originates from a study of blood T cell repertoires in COVID-19 (dated by TCRdb to the early 2020s). Notes on the research overall: The collaborator samples originated in the United States, Italy and Spain and spanned the acute and convalescent phases of COVID-19. Where available, HLA class I and class II types were obtained from metadata supplied by the sample provider rather than from assay-based typing. The material from the prospective study consisted of cDNA or gDNA derived from T cells, B-cell-depleted T cells, or PBMCs. A freely available public database, intended as a resource for researchers studying the immune response to SARS-CoV-2, is where the repertoires were released. The sample metadata nearly always contained a de-identified subject ID, COVID-19 status, age in years and sex. The samples were drawn from two sources: the first 160 participants of the ongoing ImmuneRACE study, and 1,254 subjects contributed by 6 global collaborators. Subjects who had been exposed to COVID-19, were actively infected with it, or had recovered from it provided the deeply sampled blood TCRbeta repertoires that made up the dataset. Findings and caveats that apply to the study as a whole: The amount of clinical and demographic metadata varied by source and participant and was provided uncurated.

This clone has a handful of counts. Its antigen target is currently unknown. Base quality data are lacking; no much larger clone is found one base away. CDR1 and CDR2 were assigned from the germline V gene as SGHRS and YFSETQ. Taken from cysteine to phenylalanine, the CDR3 has 11 residues. Solely the CDR3 DNA is kept, with 33 bases framed from the first base. V sheds 0 bases and J sheds 12 bases, leaving 10 bases between their ends. Each collaborating institution followed its own protocols to collect whole blood in K2EDTA tubes. For TCRbeta analysis, collaborators shipped samples as frozen whole blood, isolated PBMCs, or DNA extracted from either of those sample types. TCRbeta CDR3 regions were amplified from genomic DNA using the immunoSEQ Assay, a bias-controlled multiplex PCR. The study's own analysis went as follows. Within the assay, amplification of reference gene primers was used to estimate how many nucleated cells each sample contained. To quantify the absolute abundance of each unique TCRbeta CDR3 rearrangement, sequence reads were collapsed and filtered. For each sample, productive Simpson clonality was calculated by taking the square root of Simpson's diversity index across productive rearrangements. Drawn from immuneACCESS, this table holds only the in-frame rearrangements with V and J called that TCRdb kept. Clones are partly lost; checked studies trace under half to an unresolved V gene and leave the rest unexplained. The V and J calls and clone size are taken from that table; D and trimming were inferred from the DNA. This sample comprises approximately 230,000 clones, around 82% of them detected only once. Roughly 5% of the sample is held by the ten biggest clonotypes.

Sequences were obtained from peripheral blood. The clonotype comes from an older man with acute or convalescent COVID-19. The chain links TRBV5-1 with TRBJ2-7; the D gene is possibly TRBD1, with 5 bases matching. The CDR3: CASSLDTGLYF. The sequenced DNA: TGCGCCAGCAGCTTGGATACAGGCCTGTACTTC.